Each of the 8 T cell receptor beta chains below was sequenced from the same sample in a study of cytomegalovirus exposure and HLA in healthy donors (dated by TCRdb to 2015 to 2018). The library relied on the immunoSEQ multiplex PCR assay. A mixture of 60 forward primers for TCR Vbeta segments and 13 reverse primers for TCR Jbeta segments was used in the multiplex PCR. This is the immuneACCESS table as TCRdb keeps it, with only in-frame sequences that have V and J called. A part of the clones is gone; compared with another copy, unresolved V genes explain less than half, and the rest is unexplained. In all, the sample holds 100,000 or so clones, and around 60% of those were seen once. Under 5.5% of the sample is in the top ten clones. Source material: PBMCs. Receptor source: a human donor in good health.

CDR3 in DNA: TGCGCCAGCAGCGCCGGACAGGGGGCGCGCGATGAGCAGTTCTTC. It yields the protein CASSAGQGARDEQFF. The chain employs TRBV5-1 and TRBJ2-1, with 11 positions matching TRBD1. The CDR3 totals 15 residues. CDR1 SGHRS and CDR2 YFSETQ come from the germline V gene. V was pared by 4 bases and J by 8 bases, with 8 bases of the junction left unmatched. Filled out from reference TRBV5-1 and TRBJ2-1, the complete variable domain reads KAGVTQTPRYLIKTRGQQVTLSCSPISGHRSVSWYQQTPGQGLQFLFEYFSETQRNKGNFPGRFSGRQFSNSRSEMNVSTLELGDSALYLCASSAGQGARDEQFFGPGTRLTVL.

The chain combines TRBV28 with TRBJ2-2; no clear D. With 7 bases removed from V and 3 bases from J, the gap between germline ends came to 3 bases. Germline-derived CDR1 and CDR2 are MDHEN and SYDVKM. This CDR3 spans 11 amino acids. The CDR3 reads CASTDTGELFF. The CDR3 DNA follows: TGTGCCAGCACCGACACCGGGGAGCTGTTTTTT.

This chain's CDR3 is CASSEREIPGNTIYF. CDR3 in DNA: TGTGCCAGCAGTGAAAGGGAGATTCCTGGAAACACCATATATTTT. The J gene is TRBJ1-3, the V gene TRBV6-1; D is ambiguous. CDR3 size: 15 residues. V was clipped by 2 bases and J by 2 bases, with 10 bases between them. Germline CDR1 reads MNHNS; CDR2 reads SASEGT.

The chain links TRBV28 to TRBJ1-2, with TRBD1 matching over 7 bases. V shed 5 bases and J 0 bases; nucleotides not matched to a gene: 9. Germline V gene sequence: CDR1 MDHEN, CDR2 SYDVKM. The CDR3 length is 16 residues. The CDR3 nucleotides are TGTGCCAGCAGTCCTCAAGGGGGCATCACTAACTATGGCTACACCTTC. This sequence encodes CASSPQGGITNYGYTF.

The chain is built from TRBV5-1 and TRBJ2-5, with 7 bases matching TRBD1. Germline V lookup: CDR1 SGHRS, CDR2 YFSETQ. This CDR3 spans 15 amino acids. J lost 5 bases, V lost 2 bases, and 9 bases had no gene match. The CDR3, as DNA: TGCGCCAGCAGCTTAGTTACAGGGGCGGCGGAGACCCAGTACTTC. This gives the protein CASSLVTGAAETQYF.

The rearrangement joins TRBV7-9 to TRBJ2-5; 8 nucleotides agree with TRBD2. Trimming removed 2 bases from V and 2 bases from J; junction bases left unmatched: 13. CDR3 length equals 18 residues. The germline V gene has CDR1 SEHNR and CDR2 FQNEAQ (reference sequence). CDR3 sequence: CASSLLGVGLAEQETQYF. CDR3 bases: TGTGCCAGCAGCTTACTGGGGGTCGGACTAGCAGAACAAGAGACCCAGTACTTC.

The chain carries TRBV6-5 and TRBJ2-5; 8 bases are shared with TRBD1. The J call may be incorrect, as the DNA end agrees better with TRBJ2-7. CDR3 length equals 15 residues. The germline V gene has CDR1 MNHEY and CDR2 SVGAGI. The CDR3 DNA follows: TGTGCCAGTAAGCCCTCCGGGACAGGATACTACGAGCAGTACTTC. It specifies CASKPSGTGYYEQYF.

The chain recombines TRBV10-3 with TRBJ2-5; TRBD2 matches 7 bases. Germline V gene lookup returns CDR1 ENHRY and CDR2 SYGVKD. V dropped 10 bases and J dropped 2; count of bases not matched to a gene: 10. CDR3 length equals 14 residues. CDR3 protein: CATQRVGGQETQYF. The CDR3 DNA sequence: TGTGCCACGCAGCGAGTGGGGGGGCAAGAGACCCAGTACTTC.